This paragraph covers one TCR beta chain sequence. Its specific antigen is unknown. No base quality information exists; no much larger clone differs at one position. The source of the sample is a study of T cells in Graves' hyperthyroidism and ophthalmopathy (dated by TCRdb to between 2017 and 2020). Context from the whole study: To identify distinguishing TCR V-J signatures, a discovery cohort of 90 to 100 patients was used, comprising 40 to 45 with Graves' ophthalmopathy and some 60 with stable Graves' hyperthyroidism. Prospective prediction of ophthalmopathy was tested in an independent validation cohort of 18 to 20 hyperthyroidism patients and 15 to 17 patients who later progressed to ophthalmopathy. After sampling, hyperthyroidism patients received methimazole starting at 30 mg daily, and ophthalmopathy patients received high-dose intravenous methylprednisolone. Thyroid tissue and blood T-cell repertoires from over 5 Graves' hyperthyroidism patients were also compared in the study. According to the paper, TCR Vbeta CDR3 sequencing was carried out on approximately 140 peripheral blood samples, which came from more than 40 ophthalmopathy, around 75 hyperthyroidism and roughly 17 progressor patients. The approximately 100 discovery patients were divided at random into training and test sets in a 7:3 ratio.

TCR beta CDR3 regions were amplified from RNA transcripts. A first-round RT-PCR of the TCR CDR3 used the HTBI primer set with the Qiagen OneStep RT-PCR kit. The libraries were constructed in a second round of multiplex PCR and then size-selected and purified. Libraries were sequenced paired-end with 100 bp reads on an Illumina HiSeq2000. In the paper's pipeline: SOAPnuke was used to process the raw data, throwing out any read that contained adapters or uncalled bases, had a mean Phred below 15, or lacked an exact constant-primer or identifier match. COPE v1.2.5 was used to merge the high-quality paired reads, and each unique nucleotide sequence was defined as a clonotype. MiTCR v1.1 was used to align clonotypes to the IMGT TRBV, TRBD and TRBJ reference segments. Only V-J combinations with frequency above 0.0001, covering approximately 99% of repertoires, were analysed. The TCS score was defined as the ratio of F50 (clonal expansion) to E x V (chaos), calculated using BLOSUM62-based TCRdist between CDR3 peptides within each V-J. Welch's t-statistics and random forest reduced roughly 530 V-J features to around 14, which were used in a naive Bayes classifier (R e1071). TCRdb trimmed public reads at Q25 via fastp, called clones via MiXCR and kept in-frame beta chains. Records with the same CDR3 protein are collapsed into one entry carrying the most frequent genes and DNA. TCRdb's processing, not the authors' own work, is the source of the V and J calls. This sample has around 540,000 distinct CDR3 sequences in its table, and around 45% of those were observed once. The ten biggest clones cover about 7.8% of the sample.

Stable Graves' hyperthyroidism was defined as no progression to ophthalmopathy during 18 months of follow-up. Hyperthyroidism patients were aged 18 to 65 years and newly diagnosed, with disease duration of less than 2 months. Exclusion was applied to patients with uncontrolled infections, other autoimmune diseases, pregnancy or lactation. Diagnoses were established on the basis of clinical symptoms, serum thyroxine and TRAb, thyroid ultrasound, and orbital computed tomography. Trizol reagent was used to extract total RNA, and RNA quality was then checked on an Agilent 2100 Bioanalyzer. On the study overall, not on this receptor specifically: Ophthalmopathy was separated from stable hyperthyroidism by a 13 V-J signature model, with about 86% sensitivity and about 81% specificity obtained in cross-validation and 80%/75% obtained in testing. Most expanded thyroid clonotypes (frequency above 0.001) were also detected in blood, a finding suggesting that blood repertoires may reflect thyroid immune responses. In validation, the model predicted progression to ophthalmopathy with 55% to 71% sensitivity and about 73% specificity, a median of about 6 months before onset. No statistical method was used to fix the sample size in advance, and group allocation was not hidden from the investigators.

The CDR3 spans 17 residues, from the cysteine through the phenylalanine. Only CDR3 DNA is held: 51 bases, read in frame from base 1. CDR1 SEHNR and CDR2 FQNEAQ were looked up in the germline V gene (reference sequence). V has 6 bases trimmed and J has 3 bases trimmed; junction bases matching no gene number 8. The sequencing input was peripheral blood or thyroid tissue (not recorded which). The sequence links TRBV7-9 to TRBJ2-5; 15 middle bases align to TRBD2. This receptor was identified in a woman between 18 and 29 years old with Graves' hyperthyroidism. Donor details come from another sample of the same person, matched by shared clones. The CDR3: CASSEGRTSGREETQYF. The sequence in DNA is TGTGCCAGCAGTGAGGGTAGGACTAGCGGGAGGGAAGAGACCCAGTACTTC.